One sample yielded the 18 T cell receptor beta chains listed below, sequenced in a study of human T cells and chemical hapten exposure. One entry per CDR3 protein results from TCRdb running MiXCR on the RACE reads. Of roughly 360,000 distinct CDR3 sequences in the sample, approximately 4.4% were seen once. The time point was: patch test 1, 2 weeks after DPC sensitization. Treatment: therapeutic diphenylcyclopropenone sensitization with weekly scalp DPC. The input for sequencing was whole blood, taken in connection with sensitization to the hapten diphenylcyclopropenone (DPC). All receptors derive from a woman in her forties or fifties with alopecia areata. Some clones in this sample may be carry-over from other donors' samples.

The chain has TRBV12-3 or TRBV12-4 and TRBJ2-1; D is perhaps TRBD1 or TRBD2 (5 bases each). The CDR3 totals 12 residues. Trimming pared 1 base from V and 12 bases from J, leaving 10 bases between. The CDR3 DNA is TGTGCCAGCAGTTTAGGGGGGTTTGGGCAGTTCTTC. Translation gives CASSLGGFGQFF.

As regards this clonotype: The junction does not match germline at one end; this may be a read error. DNA for the CDR3: TGTACCACCAGCAGAGGACTAGCGGGAGGTGACGAGCAGTACTTC. Amino acid sequence: CTTSRGLAGGDEQYF. The chain combines TRBV15 with TRBJ2-7; 14 bases match TRBD2. This CDR3 is 15 amino acids long. CDR1 LNHNV and CDR2 YYDKDF come from the germline V gene (reference sequence).

This clonotype was seen many times. This may be a read error: a much more frequent sequence differs by one nucleotide. The genes are TRBV6-5 and TRBJ2-7; D may be TRBD2 (7 bases). Looked up from germline, CDR1 is MNHEY and CDR2 is SVGAGI. This CDR3 is built from 15 residues. Trimming shortened V by 2 bases and J by 1 base, and 12 bases separated the two germline ends. CDR3 coding DNA: TGTGCCAGCAGTTACGGACGGGGGGCTTCCTACGAGCAGTACTTC. This codes for CASSYGRGASYEQYF.

The chain recombines TRBV27 with TRBJ1-1, with D unclear. The CDR3 has 11 residues. Trimming cost V 11 bases and J 3 bases, with 10 bases left between them. From germline, CDR1 is MNHEY and CDR2 SMNVEV (reference sequence). The CDR3 DNA sequence: TGTGCCCAAAGAAGAGACACTGAAGCTTTCTTT. Translated, it gives CAQRRDTEAFF.

This clonotype occurred many times. This rearrangement joins TRBV11-2 to TRBJ1-2; 7 bases match TRBD1. Germline loops: CDR1 SGHAT, CDR2 FQNNGV. The CDR3 sequence is 14 residues long. V dropped 0 bases and J dropped 5; count of bases not matched to a gene: 3. The CDR3 DNA follows: TGTGCCAGCAGCTTAGAAGCAGGGGGTTATGGCTACACCTTC. It yields the protein CASSLEAGGYGYTF.

Ten or more counts support this clonotype. The chain has TRBV20-1 and TRBJ1-5; D unresolved. V lost 0 bases and J lost 6, with 6 bases in between. Germline CDR1 DFQATT, CDR2 SNEGSKA (reference sequence). The CDR3 is made up of 12 amino acids. The DNA for the CDR3 is TGCAGTGCTAGAGACGGGAGTCAGCCCCAGCATTTT. Its translation: CSARDGSQPQHF.

This clonotype was picked up many times. The J gene is TRBJ1-5, the V gene TRBV24-1; TRBD1 aligns across 7 bases. The CDR3 runs to 17 residues. V lost 0 bases to trimming and J lost 0 bases; unmatched junction nucleotides: 4. Germline CDR1 KGHDR, CDR2 SFDVKD. The CDR3 DNA reads TGTGCCACCAGTGATTTGCGAGGGACAGATAGCAATCAGCCCCAGCATTTT. The encoded protein is CATSDLRGTDSNQPQHF.

Only a few counts were recorded for this clonotype. The V call is TRBV7-2, the J call TRBJ2-3; TRBD2 matches 14 bases. The V gene's germline CDR1 is SGHTA and CDR2 FQGNSA. J gave up 5 bases and V 7 bases, and 8 bases lay outside the gene matches. This CDR3 is built from 16 residues. The CDR3: CASTTPGLAGEDTQYF. Here the CDR3 DNA reads TGTGCCAGCACCACGCCGGGACTAGCGGGGGAAGATACGCAGTATTTT.

This clonotype came up a few times. J is TRBJ2-3 and V is TRBV7-2, with no clear D. This CDR3 contains 14 residues. Germline V lookup: CDR1 SGHTA, CDR2 FQGNSA. Trimming took off 4 bases at V and 5 bases at J, with 13 bases between the two ends. The CDR3 sequence: CASSSRVVGDTQYF. For the CDR3, the DNA is TGTGCCAGCAGCTCTAGAGTAGTTGGAGATACGCAGTATTTT.

This clonotype was observed at least ten times. The chain uses TRBV5-1 and TRBJ2-7, with D maybe TRBD2 (7 bases). This CDR3 comprises 16 residues. Trimming took 4 bases from V and 7 from J, leaving 24 bases between them. Germline V gene data show CDR1 as SGHRS and CDR2 as YFSETQ. CDR3: CASSTSTAGAAGEQYF. The CDR3 DNA follows: TGCGCCAGCAGCACCTCCACTGCGGGGGCAGCTGGTGAGCAGTACTTC.

This clonotype was seen at least ten times. J is TRBJ1-5 and V is TRBV7-6; TRBD1 matches 9 bases. After removal of 3 bases from V and 1 base from J, the junction contained 4 bases not matched to a gene. This CDR3 is 16 amino acids long. Germline CDR1 and CDR2: SGHVS and FNYEAQ. This CDR3 reads CASSFGTGNSNQPQHF. In DNA, the CDR3 is TGTGCCAGCAGCTTTGGGACAGGGAACAGCAATCAGCCCCAGCATTTT. The whole variable domain, filled in from reference TRBV7-6 and TRBJ1-5, reads GAGVSQSPRYKVTKRGQDVALRCDPISGHVSLYWYRQALGQGPEFLTYFNYEAQQDKSGLPNDRFSAERPEGSISTLTIQRTEQRDSAMYRCASSFGTGNSNQPQHFGDGTRLSIL.

The table lists this clonotype with a few counts. The chain recombines TRBV4-3 with TRBJ1-6; D unresolved. The V end was cut by 0 bases, the J end by 8 bases, with 11 bases between. There are 15 residues in the CDR3. CDR1 is LGHNA and CDR2 is YSLEER in the germline V gene. CDR3 in DNA: TGCGCCAGCAGCCAAGAATCCCTCCGGTATTCACCCCTCCACTTT. As protein: CASSQESLRYSPLHF.

This clonotype was found a few times. CDR3 sequence: CSAPLKGYQETQYF. The CDR3 DNA is TGCAGTGCTCCCCTTAAGGGGTACCAAGAGACCCAGTACTTC. The chain links TRBV20-1 to TRBJ2-5, with TRBD1 as a possible D gene (5 bases). Germline CDR1 and CDR2: DFQATT and SNEGSKA (reference sequence). The V gene lost 5 bases and the J gene lost 0 bases, with 13 bases spanning the gap. This CDR3 contains 14 residues.

This clonotype was picked up many times. The chain links TRBV7-3 to TRBJ2-5, with D possibly called TRBD1 or TRBD2 (6 bases each). The germline V and J ends were trimmed by 6 bases and 4 bases, with 18 bases remaining between them. The CDR3 totals 15 residues. The germline V gene encodes CDR1 SGHTA and CDR2 FQGTGA. The CDR3, as DNA: TGTGCCAGCAGTTTCACCGGGGGCTCGGGAGAGACCCAGTACTTC. It yields the protein CASSFTGGSGETQYF.

This clonotype came up a few times. The chain joins TRBV6-5 to TRBJ2-1; tentatively, D is TRBD1 or TRBD2 (5 bases each). The ends were cut back, 6 bases at V and 3 bases at J, with 18 bases in the middle. This CDR3 contains 16 residues. CDR1 and CDR2 from the germline V gene are MNHEY and SVGAGI. CDR3 protein: CASSVGTLGSYNEQFF. In DNA, the CDR3 is TGTGCCAGCAGCGTAGGGACCCTTGGTAGCTACAATGAGCAGTTCTTC.

This clonotype came up a few times. J is TRBJ1-5 and V is TRBV5-5; perhaps TRBD1 as D (5 bases). Germline CDR1 is SGHKS and CDR2 is YYEKEE (reference sequence). The V gene lost 4 bases and the J gene lost 7 bases, with 18 bases spanning the gap. The CDR3 runs to 15 residues. CDR3 loop: CASSRIPTALQPQHF. Here the CDR3 DNA reads TGTGCCAGCAGCCGAATTCCGACAGCACTCCAGCCCCAGCATTTT.

This clonotype was recorded many times. This sequence joins TRBV7-6 and TRBJ2-7; TRBD2 aligns across 12 bases. J was trimmed by 4 bases and V by 6 bases; bases with no gene match: 4. The CDR3 covers 14 residues. Germline CDR1 SGHVS, CDR2 FNYEAQ. The DNA of the CDR3 is TGTGCCAGCAGTGTTCTAGCGGGAGGGTACGAGCAGTACTTC. Translating gives CASSVLAGGYEQYF.

This clonotype was seen repeatedly, ten times or more. J is TRBJ2-1 and V is TRBV6-1, with 9 bases identical to TRBD1. CDR1 MNHNS and CDR2 SASEGT come from the germline V gene. Trimming removed 9 bases from V and 7 bases from J; junction bases left unmatched: 10. The CDR3 is 14 amino acids. Written as DNA, the CDR3 is TGTGCCAGTCCCGGGACAGGGATTGGTAATGAGCAGTTCTTC. This sequence encodes CASPGTGIGNEQFF.